This is a list of T cell receptor beta chains from one sample in a study of shared clonotypes between healthy human individuals. This table comes from immunoSEQ multiplex PCR, and its TCRdb copy is limited to in-frame clones, with some not included. Among under 2,500,000 clones listed, 95% were seen once. Sample: naive CD4+ T cells sorted from blood. All receptors derive from a man between 18 and 35 years old in good health. Both conserved end residues are part of each CDR3. Fields, in order: clone size, V gene, CDR3 length, J gene, D gene, CDR3 DNA, CDR3 protein. A D gene is named only where the DNA matches it firmly. Rows may omit the clone size; those that give it use once, few, many or a size class.

NA,TRBV5-1,13,TRBJ2-5,NA,TGCGCCAGCAGCTTGCAGCCTTCGGAGACCCAGTACTTC,CASSLQPSETQYF
NA,TRBV2,13,TRBJ1-2,NA,TGTGCCAGCAGTGAGCTCGACAGCTATGGCTACACCTTC,CASSELDSYGYTF
NA,TRBV4-1,17,TRBJ1-4,NA,TGCGCCAGCAGCCAGTTCCCGAGGGGGGCGGGTGTTGAAAAACTGTTTTTT,CASSQFPRGAGVEKLFF
NA,TRBV2,14,TRBJ1-1,NA,TGTGCCAGCAGTGAAGGGACAATGAACACTGAAGCTTTCTTT,CASSEGTMNTEAFF
once,TRBV28,11,TRBJ2-3,NA,TGTGCCAGCAGTCCCAGGGATACGCAGTATTTT,CASSPRDTQYF
NA,TRBV30,13,TRBJ1-2,TRBD1,TGTGCCTGGAGACCGGACAGGCCCTATGGCTACACCTTC,CAWRPDRPYGYTF
NA,TRBV30,13,TRBJ1-5,NA,TGTGCCTGGAGTCCCGCAGGTAATCAGCCCCAGCATTTT,CAWSPAGNQPQHF
NA,TRBV7-3,14,TRBJ2-3,TRBD2,TGTGCCAGCAGCCCGGAGATAGCGGGAGGCACGCAGTATTTT,CASSPEIAGGTQYF
once,TRBV11-2,14,TRBJ2-7,NA,TGTGCCAGCAGTTCAACGACACGCTCCTACGAGCAGTACTTC,CASSSTTRSYEQYF
NA,TRBV18,13,TRBJ2-1,NA,TGTGCCAGCTCGTCCTCGACAGCAAATGAGCAGTTCTTC,CASSSSTANEQFF
NA,TRBV18,13,TRBJ1-5,NA,TGTGCCAGCTCACGGCAGGGCAATCAGCCCCAGCATTTT,CASSRQGNQPQHF
once,TRBV5-1,14,TRBJ1-1,NA,TGCGCCAGCAGCTTGGCCCAACAAGACACTGAAGCTTTCTTT,CASSLAQQDTEAFF
NA,TRBV6-5,12,TRBJ2-1,NA,TGTGCCAGCAGTTCCCGAGTCAATGAGCAGTTCTTC,CASSSRVNEQFF
NA,TRBV25-1,14,TRBJ1-2,TRBD1,TGTGCCAGCAGGGAACGGGACAGCGTCTATGGCTACACCTTC,CASRERDSVYGYTF
NA,TRBV27,14,TRBJ2-7,NA,TGTGCCAGCAGTTTATCCACCGTCTCCTACGAGCAGTACTTC,CASSLSTVSYEQYF
NA,TRBV7-2,16,TRBJ2-5,TRBD1,TGTGCCAGCAGCTTCCAAACAGGGGGCGGAAAAGAGACCCAGTACTTC,CASSFQTGGGKETQYF
NA,TRBV6-5,15,TRBJ1-5,NA,TGTGCCAGCAGTTACGGGAGAAGCAGCAATCAGCCCCAGCATTTT,CASSYGRSSNQPQHF
once,TRBV15,15,TRBJ1-6,NA,TGTGCCACCAGCACGATACAGCTCGATAATTCACCCCTCCACTTT,CATSTIQLDNSPLHF
NA,TRBV11-2,14,TRBJ2-5,NA,TGTGTCAGCAGCCCTAGCATTAGCCTAGAGACCCAGTACTTC,CVSSPSISLETQYF
NA,TRBV7-9,15,TRBJ1-2,NA,TGTGCCAGCAGCTTAGCGCTGGGGGTTAACTATGGCTACACCTTC,CASSLALGVNYGYTF
NA,TRBV5-6,17,TRBJ2-6,TRBD1,TGTGCCAGCAGTTCAGGACAGGGGCACCCTGGGGCCAACGTCCTGACTTTC,CASSSGQGHPGANVLTF
NA,TRBV18,13,TRBJ2-7,NA,TGTGCCAGCTCAGTGACAGTCTCCTACGAGCAGTACTTC,CASSVTVSYEQYF
NA,TRBV6-6,13,TRBJ1-1,NA,TGTGCCGGCAGGGAGGGGGTGAACACTGAAGCTTTCTTT,CAGREGVNTEAFF
NA,TRBV5-1,13,TRBJ2-3,NA,TGCGCCAGCAGCTTGACGGGGTGGGATACGCAGTATTTT,CASSLTGWDTQYF
NA,TRBV9,17,TRBJ2-1,TRBD1,TGTGCCAGCACACGGAACACAGGGGCCGGCTCCTACAATGAGCAGTTCTTC,CASTRNTGAGSYNEQFF
NA,TRBV10-3,16,TRBJ2-1,NA,TGTGCCATCAGTGAGTCTGCGGGGGCCCCCTACAATGAGCAGTTCTTC,CAISESAGAPYNEQFF
once,TRBV7-8,16,TRBJ2-5,TRBD1,TGTGCCAGCAGCTTAGGGGACAGCTGGTACCAAGAGACCCAGTACTTC,CASSLGDSWYQETQYF
NA,TRBV28,14,TRBJ1-2,NA,TGTGCCAGCAGTAACAGAGCCCTTAACTATGGCTACACCTTC,CASSNRALNYGYTF
NA,TRBV28,14,TRBJ1-5,NA,TGTGCCAGCACCCCGGGAGGGTCTGGGCAGCCCCAGCATTTT,CASTPGGSGQPQHF
once,TRBV2,14,TRBJ1-6,NA,TGTGCCAGCAGGATACAGGGACTCAATTCACCCCTCCACTTT,CASRIQGLNSPLHF
NA,TRBV6-5,13,TRBJ1-5,TRBD1,TGTGCCAGCAGGGCGACAGGGTATCAGCCCCAGCATTTT,CASRATGYQPQHF
once,TRBV27,13,TRBJ1-1,NA,TGTGCCAGCAGTTTGCGAATGAACACTGAAGCTTTCTTT,CASSLRMNTEAFF
NA,TRBV27,16,TRBJ2-7,NA,TGTGCCAGCAGTTTTCACGGCCAGGGGGGTGCCTACGAGCAGTACTTC,CASSFHGQGGAYEQYF
NA,TRBV12-5,14,TRBJ1-5,NA,TGTGCTAGTGGTTTGGTCGGGGACGGTCAGCCCCAGCATTTT,CASGLVGDGQPQHF
NA,TRBV25-1,16,TRBJ2-2,NA,TGTGCCAGCAGTGAAACTAGAGCTAAGGGCACCGGGGAGCTGTTTTTT,CASSETRAKGTGELFF
NA,TRBV5-1,15,TRBJ1-3,TRBD1,TGCGCCAGCAGCCCCGGACAGGGTATTGGAAACACCATATATTTT,CASSPGQGIGNTIYF
once,TRBV19,13,TRBJ2-7,NA,TGTGCCAGTAGTAGGGCGGATTCCTACGAGCAGTACTTC,CASSRADSYEQYF
NA,TRBV10-2,18,TRBJ2-2,TRBD2,TGCGCCAGCAGTGAGGCCTGGGGACTAGCGGCGAACACCGGGGAGCTGTTTTTT,CASSEAWGLAANTGELFF
NA,TRBV5-4,15,TRBJ2-7,NA,TGTGCCAGCAGCTTGAAAGGACCCAGCTCCTACGAGCAGTACTTC,CASSLKGPSSYEQYF
few,TRBV28,11,TRBJ2-3,NA,TGTGCCAGCAGTTTATTTGATACGCAGTATTTT,CASSLFDTQYF
NA,TRBV7-2,15,TRBJ1-1,TRBD1,TGTGCCAGCAGCACCGGGACAGGGAAGAACACTGAAGCTTTCTTT,CASSTGTGKNTEAFF
once,TRBV30,16,TRBJ1-6,TRBD1,TGTGCCTGGAGTGTACAGGGGGCATCTTATAATTCACCCCTCCACTTT,CAWSVQGASYNSPLHF
NA,TRBV12-1,15,TRBJ2-7,NA,TGTGCCAGCAGCTTTGCTCCCCCCCGCCGGAGCGAGCAGTACTTC,CASSFAPPRRSEQYF